The 8 T cell receptor beta chains below come from one sample, sequenced in a study of OX40 agonist ivuxolimab in advanced cancers. TCRdb keeps only in-frame clones here, not all; method: immunoSEQ multiplex PCR. The repertoire consists of 90,000 to 100,000 clones, with about 88% occurring once and the leading ten covering 0.82%. The input for sequencing was CD4+ or CD8+ T cells sorted from blood, taken in a trial of the OX40 agonist ivuxolimab. These receptors originate from an adult with an advanced solid tumor such as melanoma, head and neck, liver or kidney cancer.

CDR3 residues: CASSQAGQRLNEQFF. CDR3 DNA: TGTGCCAGCAGCCAAGCGGGACAACGCTTAAATGAGCAGTTCTTC. The chain uses TRBV4-2 and TRBJ2-1; perhaps TRBD1 as D (6 bases). Germline V gene lookup returns CDR1 LGHNA and CDR2 YNFKEQ. Trimming took off 1 base at V and 7 bases at J, with 14 bases between the two ends. This CDR3 spans 15 amino acids.

The chain is built from TRBV5-1 and TRBJ1-2, with a weak D call TRBD1 (5 bases). The CDR3 is made up of 16 amino acids. CDR1 and CDR2 (germline): SGHRS, YFSETQ. V was shortened by 0 bases and J by 7 bases, with 19 bases between the two germline ends. The CDR3 nucleotides read TGCGCCAGCAGCTTGGTATCGGGCAGGGACCCATCTGGCTACACCTTC. The encoded protein is CASSLVSGRDPSGYTF.

The chain is built from TRBV2 and TRBJ2-3; D possibly corresponds to TRBD2 (7 bases). The CDR3 runs to 17 residues. CDR1 is SNHLY, CDR2 FYNNEI, per germline. Trimming removed 1 base at V and 3 bases at J, with 17 bases between. The CDR3 coding sequence is TGTGCCAGCAGTGAAGTAGAACAGGGAGGGGTGACAGATACGCAGTATTTT. Protein product: CASSEVEQGGVTDTQYF. The variable domain in full, with the rest retrieved from reference TRBV2 and TRBJ2-3, is EPEVTQTPSHQVTQMGQEVILRCVPISNHLYFYWYRQILGQKVEFLVSFYNNEISEKSEIFDDQFSVERPDGSNFTLKIRSTKLEDSAMYFCASSEVEQGGVTDTQYFGPGTRLTVL.

This clone came up once. The chain links TRBV5-6 to TRBJ1-2; no reliable D call. This CDR3 contains 11 residues. The germline V gene has CDR1 SGHDT and CDR2 YYEEEE. V was pared by 4 bases and J by 7 bases, with 8 bases between. CDR3 sequence: CASSAGPGYTF. Written as DNA, the CDR3 is TGTGCCAGCAGCGCGGGCCCTGGCTACACCTTC.

The chain links TRBV7-9 to TRBJ2-7; TRBD2 agrees at 7 bases. Looked up from germline, CDR1 is SEHNR and CDR2 is FQNEAQ (reference sequence). CDR3 length: 14 amino acids. The V segment lost 5 bases and the J segment 8 bases; nucleotides outside the gene matches: 12. CDR3 nucleotides: TGTGCCAGCAGCACCACAACGGGGAGGGAGAAGCAGTACTTC. It codes for CASSTTTGREKQYF.

This sequence joins TRBV2 and TRBJ2-7; 11 nucleotides agree with TRBD1. The CDR3 runs to 15 residues. The germline V gene encodes CDR1 SNHLY and CDR2 FYNNEI. V lost 6 bases and J lost 1; bases outside the gene matches: 5. The CDR3, as DNA: TGTGCCAGCAGCGGACAGGGGGCTCTATCCTACGAGCAGTACTTC. The encoded protein is CASSGQGALSYEQYF.

The rearrangement links TRBV7-9 to TRBJ1-2; D not certain. With 5 bases removed from V and 6 bases from J, the gap between germline ends came to 16 bases. The CDR3 loop spans 14 amino acids. Germline-derived CDR1 and CDR2 are SEHNR and FQNEAQ (reference sequence). CDR3 nucleotide sequence: TGTGCCAGCAGCCCGCGGGAGCCCGGTGATGGCTACACCTTC. Its protein is CASSPREPGDGYTF.

The chain employs TRBV10-3 and TRBJ2-1, with 7 nucleotides matching TRBD2. The V segment lost 4 bases and the J segment 9 bases; nucleotides outside the gene matches: 12. This CDR3 is 15 amino acids long. CDR1 ENHRY and CDR2 SYGVKD come from the germline V gene. CDR3 in DNA: TGTGCCATCAGTGTATTGGCGGGAGTTCTCGGTGAGCAGTTCTTC. This translates into CAISVLAGVLGEQFF.